The rows below give T cell receptor beta chains drawn from one sample of a study of OX40 agonist ivuxolimab in advanced cancers. The data were produced by immunoSEQ multiplex PCR, yet TCRdb's version contains in-frame clones alone and is incomplete. The table has roughly 18,000 clones, roughly 71% seen once. The material was CD4+ or CD8+ T cells sorted from blood, obtained in a trial of the OX40 agonist ivuxolimab. The receptors stem from an adult with an advanced solid tumor such as melanoma, head and neck, liver or kidney cancer. CDR3s leave out the opening cysteine and the closing phenylalanine or tryptophan. Fields, in order: CDR3 length, V gene, J gene, CDR3 protein.

cdr3_length: 11; v_call: TRBV10-3; j_call: TRBJ2-5; cdr3_aa: AIGTRGDETQY
cdr3_length: 12; v_call: TRBV5-6; j_call: TRBJ2-1; cdr3_aa: ASSFGTGGYEQF
cdr3_length: 13; v_call: TRBV28; j_call: TRBJ1-5; cdr3_aa: ASRYRGNGNQPQH
cdr3_length: 13; v_call: TRBV11-2; j_call: TRBJ1-2; cdr3_aa: ASSLSGALYYGYT
cdr3_length: 10; v_call: TRBV7-3; j_call: TRBJ1-5; cdr3_aa: ASSASNQPQH
cdr3_length: 12; v_call: TRBV9; j_call: TRBJ2-1; cdr3_aa: ASSVGDIYNEQF
cdr3_length: 13; v_call: TRBV28; j_call: TRBJ2-1; cdr3_aa: ASSQGLAGSREQF
cdr3_length: 11; v_call: TRBV6-1; j_call: TRBJ2-7; cdr3_aa: ASTPTVDYEQY
cdr3_length: 10; v_call: TRBV27; j_call: TRBJ2-3; cdr3_aa: ASRGLGDTQY
cdr3_length: 13; v_call: TRBV7-2; j_call: TRBJ2-1; cdr3_aa: ASSLPGTRWYEQF
cdr3_length: 12; v_call: TRBV15; j_call: TRBJ2-5; cdr3_aa: ATSRDRVVETQY
cdr3_length: 13; v_call: TRBV4-3; j_call: TRBJ2-5; cdr3_aa: ASSHGGYEGETQY
cdr3_length: 10; v_call: TRBV29-1; j_call: TRBJ2-7; cdr3_aa: SVEGQNYEQY
cdr3_length: 13; v_call: TRBV2; j_call: TRBJ2-2; cdr3_aa: ASSDGRVAPGELF
cdr3_length: 12; v_call: TRBV5-6; j_call: TRBJ2-7; cdr3_aa: ASSLALLGHEQY
cdr3_length: 13; v_call: TRBV19; j_call: TRBJ1-1; cdr3_aa: ASSPAGGMNTEAF
cdr3_length: 13; v_call: TRBV7-9; j_call: TRBJ2-7; cdr3_aa: ASSPSAGLSYEQY
cdr3_length: 11; v_call: TRBV19; j_call: TRBJ2-2; cdr3_aa: ASSQGKTGELF
cdr3_length: 12; v_call: TRBV7-4; j_call: TRBJ2-7; cdr3_aa: ASSIGQGSYEQY
cdr3_length: 12; v_call: TRBV28; j_call: TRBJ1-2; cdr3_aa: ASSILLTNYGYT
cdr3_length: 10; v_call: TRBV30; j_call: TRBJ2-7; cdr3_aa: AWSSRGYEQY
cdr3_length: 16; v_call: TRBV2; j_call: TRBJ2-1; cdr3_aa: ASRAGVQAGDFYNEQF
cdr3_length: 12; v_call: TRBV4-1; j_call: TRBJ2-7; cdr3_aa: ASSQRAGVYEQY
cdr3_length: 10; v_call: TRBV6-1; j_call: TRBJ2-7; cdr3_aa: ASSEARGEQY
cdr3_length: 13; v_call: TRBV9; j_call: TRBJ2-1; cdr3_aa: ASSVDSGRADEQF
cdr3_length: 13; v_call: TRBV7-8; j_call: TRBJ2-7; cdr3_aa: ASSLHRGPSYEQY
cdr3_length: 14; v_call: TRBV19; j_call: TRBJ2-5; cdr3_aa: ASSIDRQGGSETQY
cdr3_length: 14; v_call: TRBV28; j_call: TRBJ1-1; cdr3_aa: ASSLRRQVLNTEAF
cdr3_length: 14; v_call: TRBV2; j_call: TRBJ2-3; cdr3_aa: ASTRGGSASTDTQY
cdr3_length: 12; v_call: TRBV18; j_call: TRBJ1-5; cdr3_aa: ASSLKAGDQPQH
cdr3_length: 15; v_call: TRBV11-2; j_call: TRBJ2-3; cdr3_aa: ASSLVGVAGSTDTQY
cdr3_length: 11; v_call: TRBV2; j_call: TRBJ1-6; cdr3_aa: ASSGSSASPLH
cdr3_length: 10; v_call: TRBV9; j_call: TRBJ2-1; cdr3_aa: ASSVDRTEQF
cdr3_length: 13; v_call: TRBV4-1; j_call: TRBJ2-7; cdr3_aa: ASSQAEGALVEQY
cdr3_length: 13; v_call: TRBV10-3; j_call: TRBJ2-1; cdr3_aa: AISESTTGMNEQF
cdr3_length: 13; v_call: TRBV4-1; j_call: TRBJ2-7; cdr3_aa: ASSQVQQGLGEQY
cdr3_length: 16; v_call: TRBV4-3; j_call: TRBJ2-3; cdr3_aa: ASSQDGLAGGPGDTQY
cdr3_length: 13; v_call: TRBV4-1; j_call: TRBJ2-7; cdr3_aa: ASSQASGRDGEQY
cdr3_length: 13; v_call: TRBV7-6; j_call: TRBJ2-7; cdr3_aa: ASSLGGGQTYEQY
cdr3_length: 12; v_call: TRBV18; j_call: TRBJ2-5; cdr3_aa: ASSADRGGETQY